This entry concerns a single TCR beta chain. The sample belongs to a study of long-term antiretroviral therapy in people with HIV. They ran version v3.0 of the immunoSEQ assay at survey level. The assay was immunoSEQ multiplex PCR, and TCRdb's table has in-frame clones only and misses some. The table lists roughly 25,000 clones, approximately 80% of them singletons. Germline CDR1 and CDR2: SGHTA and FQGTGA. The CDR3 contains 18 residues. V gave up 2 bases and J gave up 4 bases; unmatched junction bases: 14. The chain joins TRBV7-3 to TRBJ2-3; 8 positions match TRBD1. The specimen comprised unsorted PBMCs, sampled 1.1 years before starting antiretroviral therapy. The clonotype originates from a woman aged 25 to 39 with HIV. The CDR3 reads CASSLYGLGQGAADTQYF. The CDR3 bases are TGTGCCAGCAGCTTATACGGTCTAGGACAGGGAGCGGCAGATACGCAGTATTTT. Supplemented by reference TRBV7-3 and TRBJ2-3, the full variable domain reads GAGVSQTPSNKVTEKGKYVELRCDPISGHTALYWYRQSLGQGPEFLIYFQGTGAADDSGLPNDRFFAVRPEGSVSTLKIQRTERGDSAVYLCASSLYGLGQGAADTQYFGPGTRLTVL.